Sequencing of this TCR beta chain was carried out in a study of read filtering for tumor transcriptome and immune sequencing (dated by TCRdb to 2020 to 2021). About the study as a whole: Of the patients in the cohort, fewer than 20 were male and roughly 15 were female, and their mean age was approximately 71 years, with a range of about 47 to 85. TCR-region mapped reads per sample ranged from about 4.05 to 10.27 million with IR-seq versus only roughly 85 to 1,300 with RNA-seq. After DNase treatment, whole-transcriptome libraries were prepared using the TruSeq RNA Access Library Prep Kit. The study compared TCR repertoires from targeted immune repertoire sequencing and bulk whole-transcriptome sequencing run on the same bone marrow samples. By revised international staging, 8 or 9 patients were R-ISS I, roughly 17 were R-ISS II and over five were R-ISS III. As a main aim, a read-filtering strategy for immune repertoire data was addressed, with the specific question being whether clonotypes supported by a single read should be removed.

Points the paper makes about the study in general: Compared with RNA-seq, IR-seq captured clonotypes at much higher depth and more reliably, and a smaller IR-seq throughput was enough to identify most shared clonotypes. The sorted CD138-negative fraction was not purified T cells but a mixed bone marrow immune population. The correlation between IR-seq and RNA-seq shared clonotype proportions was increased by removal of single-read clonotypes. Single-read clonotypes made up about 87% of clonotypes but 3% to 3.5% of total reads in IR-seq, and over 60% of clonotypes and 40% to 50% of reads in RNA-seq.

Every patient had bone marrow sampled at the time of active disease. Ficoll-Hypaque density gradient centrifugation was used to isolate bone marrow mononuclear cells. Myeloma plasma cells were removed and CD138-negative cells were collected by negative selection after labeling with CD138 magnetic microbeads on a MACS separator. Flow cytometry on an Attune NxT with CD138 antibodies was used to check the purity of the isolated cells. TRIzol reagent was used to extract total RNA, and a NanoDrop spectrophotometer was used to quantify the extracted RNA. Paired RNA-seq and IR-seq were performed on each patient's CD138-negative bone marrow sample. Regarding this clonotype: Its binding antigen is unknown. With a much larger clone just one base away, this may be a read error.

Counted from cysteine to phenylalanine, this CDR3 has 15 amino acids. The CDR3 DNA has 45 bases and is translated from base 1. CDR1 SGHRS and CDR2 YFSETQ were looked up in the germline V gene. TCR libraries were built from 400 to 450 ng RNA with the Immunoverse kit, using molecular barcoded adaptors covering alpha/delta and beta/gamma chains. TCR library preparation was performed with the same RNA that was used for transcriptome sequencing. Sequencing of the TCR libraries was done on an Illumina HiSeq 4000 with 2 x 150 cycles. Per the authors' processing: TCR reads were aligned to human V, D, J and C references and assembled into CDR3 clonotypes with MiXCR, including quality filtering and error correction. The tcR package in R was used for analysis of clonotype counts and gene usage diversity. Raw mapping reads were checked after the RNA-seq reads had been mapped by STAR aligner version 2.5.3a onto the human GRCh37 genome. IR-seq fastq files were randomly downsampled with Seqtk 1.3 to test the effect of sequencing depth on detected clonotypes. TCRdb's own reprocessing of the public reads used fastp at Q25 and MiXCR and kept productive beta chains. Identical CDR3 proteins give one entry, which carries the most common genes and DNA. None of the V and J calls come from the authors' own analysis; TCRdb made them. This sample has roughly 130,000 distinct CDR3 sequences in its table, and under 15% of those were observed once. The ten largest clones represent 11% of the sample.

The chain uses TRBV5-1 and TRBJ1-1; the D segment could be TRBD1, given 6 matching bases. This sequence originates from a donor aged 40 or older with multiple myeloma. The specimen sequenced was a population of CD138-negative cells sorted from bone marrow. The cell subset or site label corresponds to: bone marrow mononuclear cells depleted of CD138+ plasma/myeloma cells by negative magnetic selection. The sequenced DNA is TGCGCCGGCAGCTTGGTGGACAGAGTGAACACTGAAGCTTTCTTT. Its product reads: CAGSLVDRVNTEAFF.